This T cell receptor (beta chain) was documented in a study of identical twins. Broader study findings: Models predicted too little out-of-frame TCR alpha sharing in monozygotic twins. Alpha sequences that were out-of-frame and twin-shared showed an excess of low generation probability. Analyses based on zero insertions could be partly confounded by invariant MAIT and iNKT cells. Beta clonotypes that were abundant in cord blood contained fewer insertions, a pattern absent from memory repertoires.

TCRdb ran MiXCR on the 5' RACE reads and lists one entry per CDR3 protein. The sample has 500,000 to 650,000 distinct CDR3 sequences, just over 7% seen once; the top ten hold roughly 1.6%. Worth noting for this clonotype: Its antigen is undetermined.

The V end was cut by 9 bases, the J end by 0 bases, with 12 bases between. CDR1 is ENHRY and CDR2 is SYGVKD in the germline V gene. CDR3 size: 14 residues. The same specimen was also included in a second study, on yellow fever vaccine responses in identical twins.

What was sequenced was PBMCs. This chain uses TRBV10-3 with TRBJ1-5; D remains unclear. This TCR was sampled from a woman aged 18 to 35 in good health. As DNA, the CDR3 is TGTGCCATTGCTACCGGAGGTAGCAATCAGCCCCAGCATTTT. This sequence encodes CAIATGGSNQPQHF.